This T cell receptor beta chain comes out of a study of T-cell reconstitution after alpha-beta-depleted transplantation in children. This CDR3 spans 13 amino acids. Trimming pared 2 bases from V and 5 bases from J, leaving 9 bases between. Unique molecular identifiers were used in preparing the TCRbeta library. From the PCR reads, TCRdb called clonotypes with MiXCR, one entry per CDR3 protein. The sample includes approximately 420,000 distinct CDR3 sequences, about a tenth of them seen just once. The sample was PBMCs from the stem cell graft donor, taken from the stem cell graft. This chain uses TRBV12-3 or TRBV12-4 with TRBJ2-5; perhaps TRBD1 as D (6 bases). This TCR came from a human donor who donated a stem cell graft to a child with acute myeloid leukemia. The CDR3 loop is CASSLRTDETQYF. As DNA, the CDR3 is TGTGCCAGCAGTTTACGGACAGATGAGACCCAGTACTTC.